This TCR beta chain was obtained from a study of T cell repertoires in cytomegalovirus infection. TCRdb independently ran MiXCR on the reads; one entry per CDR3 protein. The sample includes 100,000 to 120,000 distinct CDR3 sequences, under 35% of them seen just once. This clonotype was observed many times. Its antigen is as yet unknown. Trimming pared 7 bases from V and 0 bases from J, leaving 22 bases between. The CDR3 runs 18 residues. CDR1 and CDR2 (germline): MDHEN, SYDVKM. The chain has TRBV28 and TRBJ2-4; D is uncertain. The receptor was derived from a human donor in good health (CMV status not recorded). Some clones in this sample may be carry-over from other donors' samples. The specimen was CD8+ T cells from cultured PBMCs, collected from culture after CMV antigen stimulation. CDR3 in amino acids: CASTQSTDPLLAKNIQYF. In nucleotides, the CDR3 is TGTGCCAGCACCCAATCGACTGACCCCCTTTTAGCCAAAAACATTCAGTACTTC.